This T cell receptor beta chain is drawn from a study of T cell responses to AZD1222 COVID-19 vaccine. Overall study: Second-dose intervals near 4 or 12 weeks were combined.

Germline-derived CDR1 and CDR2 are WNHNN and SYGVQD (reference sequence). The V and J ends lost 9 bases and 2 bases respectively, with 13 bases between them. The CDR3 is 14 residues long. Study observations and caveats: Donors were largely white British and mainly female; clonal diversity was possibly underestimated.

Data came from immunoSEQ multiplex PCR; TCRdb stores just in-frame clones and leaves some out. The data hold about 82,000 clones, with 80% to 90% observed a single time. Concerning this clone: Its antigen is unidentified.

The sequence was collected from an adult in good health. The chain has TRBV10-1 and TRBJ2-2; D is possibly TRBD1 (5 bases). Sequencing was performed on peripheral blood, taken on day 0 of AZD1222 vaccination. The CDR3 DNA is TGCGCCAGTATGGCAGGGAAAAACACCGGGGAGCTGTTTTTT. It translates to CASMAGKNTGELFF.